This T cell receptor beta chain was documented in a study of beta chain features in type 1 diabetes. The study's findings and limits: Type 1 diabetes patients had TCRB CDR3s that were shorter (moderately but significantly so) in all four CD4+ subsets.

Via the markers CD45RO/CCR7/CD25/CD127/CD95/CD27, stem cell-like memory, regulatory, central memory and naive CD4+ cells were sorted. This clone has just a few counts. Its matching antigen is unknown. V trimming: 2 bases; J trimming: 4 bases; junction bases outside the gene matches: 4. This CDR3 is built from 15 residues. The germline CDR1 and CDR2 sequences are KGHSH and LQKENI. cDNA synthesis used the whole RNA isolate, giving expressed TCRB sequences. Profiled with immunoSEQ multiplex PCR; TCRdb holds only in-frame clones, not every one. The data show hundreds of thousands of clones, over 10% seen once.

The sequenced sample consisted of naive CD4+ T cells from blood. This receptor was identified in a man younger than 30 with type 1 diabetes. The rearrangement uses TRBV18 and TRBJ1-1; 10 nucleotides line up with TRBD1. CDR3 sequence: CASSPKGQGPTEAFF. The CDR3 DNA reads as TGTGCCAGCTCACCAAAGGGACAGGGGCCCACTGAAGCTTTCTTT.